The rows below give T cell receptor beta chains drawn from one sample of a study of immune evolution from preneoplasia to lung adenocarcinoma. The data were produced by immunoSEQ multiplex PCR, yet TCRdb's version contains in-frame clones alone and is incomplete. The table includes fewer than 10,000 clones, 79% detected once. Sequenced material: FFPE lung adenocarcinoma in situ tissue. The receptors shown here come from a person of 80 years or more with lung adenocarcinoma. Each CDR3 is given without its conserved first and last residue. Clone size is not always given. Where it is, it says once, few, many or a class for expanded clones.

>12|.|TRBV9|TRBJ1-1
ASSAGQANTEAF
>11|.|TRBV29-1|TRBJ1-1
SGCSRVETEAF
>11|few|TRBV9|TRBJ1-2
ASSVDSAYGYT
>12|once|TRBV18|TRBJ2-1
ASSPGTANNEQF
>12|once|TRBV11-3|TRBJ1-2
ASSPGLANYGYT
>12|.|TRBV18|TRBJ2-5
ASSPPAAAETQY
>12|.|TRBV5-5|TRBJ2-2
ASTLERYTGELF
>13|.|TRBV2|TRBJ2-1
AGTSGLSSYNEQF
>10|.|TRBV29-1|TRBJ1-2
SEGPLNYGYT
>13|.|TRBV7-9|TRBJ2-2
ASSATGPNTGELF